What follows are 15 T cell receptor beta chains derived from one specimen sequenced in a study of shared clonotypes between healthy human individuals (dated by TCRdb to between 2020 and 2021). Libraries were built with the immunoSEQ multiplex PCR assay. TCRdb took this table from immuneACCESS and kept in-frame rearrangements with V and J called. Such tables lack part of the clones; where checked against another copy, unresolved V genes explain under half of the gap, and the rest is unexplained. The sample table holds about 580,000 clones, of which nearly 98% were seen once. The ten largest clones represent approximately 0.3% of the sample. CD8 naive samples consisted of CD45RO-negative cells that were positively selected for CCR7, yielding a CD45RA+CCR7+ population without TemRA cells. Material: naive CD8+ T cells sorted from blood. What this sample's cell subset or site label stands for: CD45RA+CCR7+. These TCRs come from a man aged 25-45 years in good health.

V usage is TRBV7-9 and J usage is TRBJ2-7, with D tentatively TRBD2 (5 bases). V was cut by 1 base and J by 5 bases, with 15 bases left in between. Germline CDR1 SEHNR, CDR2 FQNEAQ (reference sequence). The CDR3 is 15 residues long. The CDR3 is CASSLVEVLPHEQYF. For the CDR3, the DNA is TGTGCCAGCAGCTTAGTGGAGGTTCTGCCTCACGAGCAGTACTTC.

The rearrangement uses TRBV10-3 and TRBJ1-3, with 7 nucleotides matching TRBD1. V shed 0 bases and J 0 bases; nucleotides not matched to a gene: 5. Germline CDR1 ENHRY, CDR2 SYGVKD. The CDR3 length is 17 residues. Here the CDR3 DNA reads TGTGCCATCAGTGAGTCCGACAGGGCCCTCTCTGGAAACACCATATATTTT. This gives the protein CAISESDRALSGNTIYF.

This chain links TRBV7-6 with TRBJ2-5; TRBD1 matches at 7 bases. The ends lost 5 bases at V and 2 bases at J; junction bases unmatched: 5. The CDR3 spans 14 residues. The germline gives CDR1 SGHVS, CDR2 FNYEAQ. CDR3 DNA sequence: TGTGCCAGCAGCCCCCCGGGACAGCAAGAGACCCAGTACTTC. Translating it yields CASSPPGQQETQYF.

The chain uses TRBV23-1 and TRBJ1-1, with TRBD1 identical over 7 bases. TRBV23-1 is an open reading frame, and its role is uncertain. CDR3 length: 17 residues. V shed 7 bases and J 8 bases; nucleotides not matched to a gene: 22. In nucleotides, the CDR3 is TGCGCCAGCACCTCCCTGGGCACTACAGGGGCGCCAGGAGAAGCTTTCTTT. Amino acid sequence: CASTSLGTTGAPGEAFF.

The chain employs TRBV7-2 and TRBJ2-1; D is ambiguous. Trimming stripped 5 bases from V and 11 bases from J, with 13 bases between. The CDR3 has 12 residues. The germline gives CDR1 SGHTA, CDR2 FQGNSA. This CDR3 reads CASSPVGIQQFF. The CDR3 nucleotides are TGTGCCAGCAGCCCCGTTGGGATCCAGCAGTTCTTC.

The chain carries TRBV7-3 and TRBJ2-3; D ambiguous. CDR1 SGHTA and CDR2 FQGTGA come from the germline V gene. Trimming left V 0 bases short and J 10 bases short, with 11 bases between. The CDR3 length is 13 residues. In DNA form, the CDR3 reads TGTGCCAGCAGCTTAACCCCGGAAAGCGCGCAGTATTTT. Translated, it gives CASSLTPESAQYF.

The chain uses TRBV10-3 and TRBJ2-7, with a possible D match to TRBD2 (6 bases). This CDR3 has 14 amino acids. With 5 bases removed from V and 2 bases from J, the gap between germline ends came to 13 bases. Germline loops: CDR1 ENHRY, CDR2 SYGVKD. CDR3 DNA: TGTGCCATCAGTACCGGGACTGGCCCCTACGAGCAGTACTTC. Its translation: CAISTGTGPYEQYF.

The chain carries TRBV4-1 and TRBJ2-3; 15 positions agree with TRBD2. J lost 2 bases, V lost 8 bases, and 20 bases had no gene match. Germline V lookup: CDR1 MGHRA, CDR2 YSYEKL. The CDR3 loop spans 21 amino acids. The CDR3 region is CASSLSGLAGGPWLDTDTQYF. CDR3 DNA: TGCGCCAGCTCCTTATCCGGACTAGCGGGAGGGCCCTGGTTGGACACAGATACGCAGTATTTT.

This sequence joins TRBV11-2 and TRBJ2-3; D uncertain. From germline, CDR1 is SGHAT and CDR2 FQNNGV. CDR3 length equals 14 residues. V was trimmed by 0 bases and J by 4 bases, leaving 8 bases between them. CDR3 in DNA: TGTGCCAGCAGCTTAGAGGGCGGCCCAGATACGCAGTATTTT. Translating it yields CASSLEGGPDTQYF.

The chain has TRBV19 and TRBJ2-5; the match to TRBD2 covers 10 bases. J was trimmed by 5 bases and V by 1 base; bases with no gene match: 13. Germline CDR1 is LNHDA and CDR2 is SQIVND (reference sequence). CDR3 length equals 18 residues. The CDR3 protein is CASSIAHPGTSVEETQYF. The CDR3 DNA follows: TGTGCCAGTAGTATAGCCCACCCGGGGACTAGCGTGGAGGAGACCCAGTACTTC.

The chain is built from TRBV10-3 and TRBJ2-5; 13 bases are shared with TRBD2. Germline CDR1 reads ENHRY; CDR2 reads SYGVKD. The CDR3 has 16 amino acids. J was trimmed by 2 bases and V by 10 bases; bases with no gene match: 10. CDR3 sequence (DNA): TGTGCCACCAGACTAGCGGGAGGAGGTGGGCAAGAGACCCAGTACTTC. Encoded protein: CATRLAGGGGQETQYF.

The DNA of the CDR3 is TGTGCCAGCAGCACAACAGGGAAAGGATCGGTCGAGCAGTACTTC. It codes for CASSTTGKGSVEQYF. The chain carries TRBV2 and TRBJ2-7, with D possibly TRBD1 on 6 matching bases. The CDR3 is 15 amino acids. Trimming shortened V by 6 bases and J by 6 bases, and 21 bases separated the two germline ends. Germline lookup yields CDR1 SNHLY and CDR2 FYNNEI.

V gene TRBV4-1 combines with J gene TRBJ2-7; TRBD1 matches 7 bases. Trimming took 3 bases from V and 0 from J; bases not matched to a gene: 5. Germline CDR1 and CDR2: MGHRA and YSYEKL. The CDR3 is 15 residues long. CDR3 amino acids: CASSHRDRSSYEQYF. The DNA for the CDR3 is TGCGCCAGCAGCCATAGGGACAGAAGCTCCTACGAGCAGTACTTC.

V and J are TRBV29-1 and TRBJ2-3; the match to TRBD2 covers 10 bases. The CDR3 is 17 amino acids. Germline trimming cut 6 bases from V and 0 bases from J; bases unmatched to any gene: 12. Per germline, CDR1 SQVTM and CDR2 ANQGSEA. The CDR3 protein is CSVKSGRGVISTDTQYF. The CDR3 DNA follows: TGCAGCGTGAAGAGCGGGAGGGGAGTAATTAGCACAGATACGCAGTATTTT.

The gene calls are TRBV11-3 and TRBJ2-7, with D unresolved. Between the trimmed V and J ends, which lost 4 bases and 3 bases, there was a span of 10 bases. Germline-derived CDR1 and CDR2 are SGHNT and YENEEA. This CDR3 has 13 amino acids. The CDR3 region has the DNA TGTGCCAGCAGCTACCATACCTACTACGAGCAGTACTTC. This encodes CASSYHTYYEQYF.